The T cell receptor beta chain described here comes from a study of T cell responses to AZD1222 COVID-19 vaccine. Findings of the study overall: Baseline testing showed seropositivity in only 5 or 6 AZD1222 recipients. Sampled repertoires all dated from after the peak T cell response.

The protocol was immunoSEQ multiplex PCR, while the TCRdb copy is restricted to in-frame clones and leaves out a portion. The sample shows fewer than 150,000 clones, approximately 90% of them seen only once. Worth noting for this clone: Its antigen is unknown.

This receptor was taken from an adult in good health. The sample in question was peripheral blood, obtained on day 0 of AZD1222 vaccination.

Here the CDR3 DNA reads TGCGCCAGCAGCCATCCGCGGCCGGACGAGCAGTACTTC. This encodes CASSHPRPDEQYF. This chain joins TRBV4-3 and TRBJ2-7; D not resolved. CDR3 length equals 13 residues. The V end lost 3 bases, the J end lost 5 bases, and 11 bases lay between the germline ends. Germline-derived CDR1 and CDR2 are LGHNA and YSLEER.